Here is one T cell receptor beta chain with its context. Antigen unknown. The sample originates from a study of siplizumab effects on memory and regulatory T cells. V was shortened by 2 bases and J by 10 bases, with 15 bases between the two germline ends. The CDR3 contains 14 residues. CDR1 and CDR2 from the germline V gene are SGHTA and FQGTGA. Per-sample assaying covered some 10^5 TCR templates. Libraries were prepared by immunoSEQ multiplex PCR; TCRdb keeps only in-frame clonotypes and omits some of them. The sample contains about 100,000 clones, around 95% of which appear only once. General study points: No assignable naive or memory phenotype existed for roughly 75-95% of proliferating CD4+ or CD8+ clones. There was no confirmation of the suppressive function of proliferating Tregs from siplizumab cultures. Naive T cells apparently outstripped memory cells in diversity and seemed major alloresponse contributors.

The chain is built from TRBV7-3 and TRBJ2-1, with TRBD1 as a possible D gene (5 bases). The source of this sequence is a human donor in good health. Material: Tregs sorted from blood. The CDR3 DNA reads as TGTGCCAGCAGCTTAGTGGGGCACACGGGCGAGCAGTTCTTC. Amino acids: CASSLVGHTGEQFF.